Listed below are T cell receptor beta chains from one sample, sequenced in a study of blood T cell repertoires in COVID-19. Sequencing used immunoSEQ multiplex PCR; TCRdb keeps in-frame clones, though not all of them. The data hold approximately 180,000 clones, with roughly 82% observed a single time. Source material: peripheral blood. The origin of the receptors is a woman in her 70s with acute or convalescent COVID-19. Each CDR3 is given with its conserved first and last residue. D genes are given only for firm matches. For some rows the clone size is stated as once, few or many, or as a class when expanded; others skip it.

>TRBV4-3|TRBJ2-3|.|.
CASSHSGRADTQYF
TGCGCCAGCAGCCATTCTGGGAGAGCAGATACGCAGTATTTT
>TRBV6-2/TRBV6-3|TRBJ2-2|.|.
CASSSVLSGELFF
TGTGCCAGCAGTTCGGTGCTGTCTGGGGAGCTGTTTTTT
>TRBV11-2|TRBJ1-1|.|TRBD1
CASSFGTGAYSTEAFF
TGTGCCAGCAGCTTCGGGACAGGGGCGTATAGCACTGAAGCTTTCTTT
>TRBV10-3|TRBJ1-4|many|TRBD1
CAISEPTGGSEKLFF
TGTGCCATCAGTGAACCAACAGGGGGCAGTGAAAAACTGTTTTTT
>TRBV6-1|TRBJ1-2|.|.
CASSEDPAGTGYTF
TGTGCCAGCAGTGAAGACCCTGCAGGGACAGGCTACACCTTC
>TRBV19|TRBJ1-1|.|.
CASSIDLGGTEAFF
TGTGCCAGTAGTATAGATCTGGGGGGAACTGAAGCTTTCTTT
>TRBV6-6|TRBJ1-2|.|.
CASSPGTGYTF
TGTGCCAGCAGCCCCGGGACAGGCTACACCTTC
>TRBV7-8|TRBJ1-6|.|TRBD1
CASSRGQGARSPLHF
TGTGCCAGCAGCCGGGGACAGGGGGCTCGATCACCCCTCCACTTT
>TRBV9|TRBJ1-6|.|TRBD1
CASSVAPVQGGNSPLHF
TGTGCCAGCAGCGTAGCCCCAGTACAGGGGGGAAATTCACCCCTCCACTTT
>TRBV24-1|TRBJ1-2|.|TRBD1
CATSDPETGDGYTF
TGTGCCACCAGTGATCCCGAGACAGGGGATGGCTACACCTTC
>TRBV19|TRBJ1-6|.|.
CASSTLGAHVGSPLHF
TGTGCCAGTAGTACCTTGGGGGCTCATGTCGGGTCACCCCTCCACTTT
>TRBV19|TRBJ1-2|.|.
CASSILRGDWGYGYTF
TGTGCCAGTAGTATACTCAGGGGAGATTGGGGCTATGGCTACACCTTC
>TRBV28|TRBJ2-5|.|.
CASLRGQETQYF
TGTGCCAGCCTGCGGGGCCAAGAGACCCAGTACTTC
>TRBV5-1|TRBJ1-1|.|.
CASSLTGEFEAFF
TGCGCCAGCAGCTTGACAGGTGAATTTGAAGCTTTCTTT
>TRBV28|TRBJ2-6|.|TRBD2
CASRRGGLAASGANVLTF
TGTGCCAGCAGGCGTGGGGGACTAGCGGCCTCTGGGGCCAACGTCCTGACTTTC
>TRBV11-3|TRBJ2-3|.|TRBD2
CASSPSGSLYTQYF
TGTGCCAGCAGCCCTAGCGGGAGTCTTTATACGCAGTATTTT
>TRBV9|TRBJ1-2|.|TRBD1
CASSRDRNYGYTF
TGTGCCAGCAGTCGGGACAGAAACTATGGCTACACCTTC
>TRBV4-2|TRBJ2-3|.|TRBD2
CASSQDLYGTTDLAGWYF
TGTGCCAGCAGCCAAGATCTTTACGGGACTACTGATCTAGCGGGGTGGTATTTT
>TRBV6-2/TRBV6-3|TRBJ2-1|.|TRBD2
CASSPGGSSGRAEQFF
TGTGCCAGCAGTCCGGGCGGCTCTAGCGGGAGGGCGGAGCAGTTCTTC
>TRBV6-6|TRBJ2-7|.|.
CASSGTGPPYEQYF
TGTGCCAGCAGTGGCACAGGGCCCCCCTACGAGCAGTACTTC
>TRBV4-1|TRBJ2-5|.|TRBD2
CASSQDKVAGGAETQYF
TGCGCCAGCAGCCAAGATAAGGTAGCGGGGGGTGCAGAGACCCAGTACTTC
>TRBV12-3/TRBV12-4|TRBJ1-1|.|TRBD1
CASSSDRDGGAFF
TGTGCCAGCAGTTCCGACAGGGACGGAGGTGCTTTCTTT
>TRBV11-2|TRBJ2-4|.|TRBD1
CASSSIRDRGKNIQYF
TGTGCCAGCAGCTCAATCCGGGACAGGGGAAAAAACATTCAGTACTTC
>TRBV4-1|TRBJ2-1|few|.
CASSHGVYNEQFF
TGCGCCAGCAGCCACGGAGTATACAATGAGCAGTTCTTC
>TRBV6-2/TRBV6-3|TRBJ2-7|.|TRBD2
CASSYSSTSGRYEQYF
TGTGCCAGCAGTTACTCGTCGACTAGCGGGAGATACGAGCAGTACTTC
>TRBV10-3|TRBJ1-2|.|.
CAISESGLPLTYGYTF
TGTGCCATCAGTGAGTCAGGACTCCCCCTAACTTATGGCTACACCTTC
>TRBV28|TRBJ2-7|.|.
CASSSPSTSYEQYF
TGTGCCAGCAGTTCTCCCTCTACTTCCTACGAGCAGTACTTC
>TRBV7-2|TRBJ2-7|.|TRBD2
CASSPPAGVYEQYF
TGTGCCAGCAGCCCTCCAGCGGGAGTCTACGAGCAGTACTTC
>TRBV27|TRBJ2-1|.|TRBD1
CASSLWDRGLEQFF
TGTGCCAGCAGTTTATGGGACAGGGGTCTTGAGCAGTTCTTC
>TRBV28|TRBJ1-3|once|.
CASSFRDRNSGNTIYF
TGTGCCAGCAGTTTTCGCGACAGAAACTCTGGAAACACCATATATTTT
>TRBV10-3|TRBJ2-5|few|.
CAIRERGETQYF
TGTGCCATCAGAGAGAGGGGGGAGACCCAGTACTTC